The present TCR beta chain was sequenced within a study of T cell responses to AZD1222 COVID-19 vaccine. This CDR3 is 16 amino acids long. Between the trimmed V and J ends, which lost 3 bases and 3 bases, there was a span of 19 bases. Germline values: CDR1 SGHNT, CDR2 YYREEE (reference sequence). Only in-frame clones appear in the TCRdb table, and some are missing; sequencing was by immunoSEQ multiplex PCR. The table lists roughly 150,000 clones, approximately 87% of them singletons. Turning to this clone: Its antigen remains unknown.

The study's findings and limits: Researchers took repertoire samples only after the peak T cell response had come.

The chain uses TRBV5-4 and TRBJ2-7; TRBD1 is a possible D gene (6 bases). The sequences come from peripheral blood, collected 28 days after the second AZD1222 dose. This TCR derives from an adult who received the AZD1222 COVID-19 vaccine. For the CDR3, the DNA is TGTGCCAGCAGCTCCCGCAGGGGTGCTATGGACTACGAGCAGTACTTC. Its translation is CASSSRRGAMDYEQYF.